The 18 T cell receptor beta chains below all came from one sample that was sequenced in a study of shared clonotypes between healthy human individuals. TCRdb keeps only in-frame clones here, not all; method: immunoSEQ multiplex PCR. The sample holds over a million clones, 78% seen once. The sample taken for sequencing was memory CD4+ T cells from PBMCs. Subset specified: CD45RA-negative fraction. These receptor sequences come from a man between 18 and 29 years old in good health. Some clones in this sample may be carry-over from other donors' samples.

A few counts support this clone. The chain employs TRBV28 and TRBJ1-1; D might be TRBD1 (5 bases). Germline V lookup: CDR1 MDHEN, CDR2 SYDVKM. Trimming removed 6 bases at V and 6 bases at J, with 23 bases between. The CDR3 has 16 amino acids. CDR3 coding DNA: TGTGCCAGCAGCTCTGACCTTAAATTTCCCAGGGCTGAAGCTTTCTTT. It translates to CASSSDLKFPRAEAFF.

With regard to this clone: This likely stems from a read error, as it lies one base from a far larger clone. This sample includes further DNA sequences coding for the same CDR3. The V and J genes are TRBV7-9 and TRBJ1-1; D uncertain. CDR1 is SEHNR, CDR2 FQNEAQ, per germline (reference sequence). The CDR3 contains 12 residues. V was shortened by 3 bases and J by 0 bases, with 2 bases between the two germline ends. CDR3 in DNA: TGTGCCAGCAGCTTTTTGAACACTGAAGCTTTCTTT. The encoded protein is CASSFLNTEAFF.

This clone was picked up a small number of times. The rearrangement joins TRBV5-1 to TRBJ1-1, with 7 bases matching TRBD1. J gave up 4 bases and V 4 bases, and 10 bases lay outside the gene matches. Germline CDR1 is SGHRS and CDR2 is YFSETQ. The CDR3 totals 15 residues. The CDR3 region is CASSTTTGFGTEAFF. The CDR3 nucleotides are TGCGCCAGCAGCACCACGACAGGGTTTGGCACTGAAGCTTTCTTT. The complete variable domain, with remaining parts taken from reference TRBV5-1 and TRBJ1-1, reads KAGVTQTPRYLIKTRGQQVTLSCSPISGHRSVSWYQQTPGQGLQFLFEYFSETQRNKGNFPGRFSGRQFSNSRSEMNVSTLELGDSALYLCASSTTTGFGTEAFFGQGTRLTVV.

This chain uses TRBV28 with TRBJ2-5, with no clear D. Germline assignment: CDR1 MDHEN and CDR2 SYDVKM. There are 11 residues in the CDR3. V lost 6 bases, J lost 7 bases, and 9 bases lay in between. The CDR3 DNA reads TGTGCCAGCAGGGCCGGGCCGACCCAGTACTTC. Translated: CASRAGPTQYF.

The V gene is TRBV10-3, the J gene TRBJ1-1; perhaps TRBD1 as D (5 bases). The CDR3 is made up of 13 amino acids. Between the trimmed V and J ends, which lost 6 bases and 2 bases, there was a span of 10 bases. CDR1 is ENHRY and CDR2 is SYGVKD in the germline V gene. The CDR3 is CAIRGPGNTEAFF. CDR3 bases: TGTGCCATCAGGGGGCCGGGCAACACTGAAGCTTTCTTT.

The V gene is TRBV2, the J gene TRBJ2-1; 10 bases align to TRBD1. Trimming removed 4 bases from V and 9 bases from J; junction bases left unmatched: 9. The CDR3 consists of 15 residues. The germline gives CDR1 SNHLY, CDR2 FYNNEI. The CDR3 spells CASSVLGQGRGEQFF. The DNA of the CDR3 is TGTGCCAGCAGTGTCCTGGGACAGGGGCGTGGTGAGCAGTTCTTC.

The V and J genes are TRBV28 and TRBJ1-2, with D unresolved. The V end lost 3 bases, the J end lost 3 bases, and 11 bases lay between the germline ends. Germline CDR1 reads MDHEN; CDR2 reads SYDVKM. The CDR3 has 14 residues. The CDR3 sequence is CASSFLDTYYGYTF. The DNA of the CDR3 is TGTGCCAGCAGTTTTCTCGACACTTACTATGGCTACACCTTC.

This chain uses TRBV28 with TRBJ2-1; the D is unclear. There are 12 residues in the CDR3. Germline V CDR1 and CDR2: MDHEN, SYDVKM. V gave up 6 bases and J gave up 8 bases, with 11 bases separating them. The CDR3 reads CASSLLGYEQFF. In DNA, the CDR3 is TGTGCCAGCAGCCTGCTCGGGTATGAGCAGTTCTTC. Drawing the rest from reference TRBV28 and TRBJ2-1, the complete variable domain is DVKVTQSSRYLVKRTGEKVFLECVQDMDHENMFWYRQDPGLGLRLIYFSYDVKMKEKGDIPEGYSVSREKKERFSLILESASTNQTSMYLCASSLLGYEQFFGPGTRLTVL.

This clone showed up just once. V gene TRBV7-8 combines with J gene TRBJ2-5; perhaps D is TRBD1 or TRBD2 (6 bases each). Looked up from germline, CDR1 is SGHVS and CDR2 is FQNEAQ. V was shortened by 7 bases and J by 1 base, with 16 bases between the two germline ends. This CDR3 has 15 residues. The CDR3 DNA follows: TGTGCCAGCAACCCTAAGGGGGGAGCCCAAGAGACCCAGTACTTC. Amino acid sequence: CASNPKGGAQETQYF.

The CDR3 DNA is TGTGCCAGCAGCGTAGAATCCGCGCGCAATGAGCAGTTCTTC. Its protein product is CASSVESARNEQFF. This sequence joins TRBV9 and TRBJ2-1; D uncertain. CDR1 and CDR2 from the germline V gene are SGDLS and YYNGEE. The CDR3 contains 14 residues. V lost 0 bases and J lost 6, with 10 bases in between.

The chain is built from TRBV9 and TRBJ1-4; TRBD1 aligns across 12 bases. The CDR3 loop spans 17 amino acids. With 4 bases clipped from V and 3 bases from J, the junction kept 7 bases outside the gene matches. Germline V gene sequence: CDR1 SGDLS, CDR2 YYNGEE. The CDR3 DNA reads as TGTGCCAGCAGCCCGGGACAGGGGGCTTCTCCTAATGAAAAACTGTTTTTT. Translated: CASSPGQGASPNEKLFF.

The chain combines TRBV28 with TRBJ1-1; D not resolved. The CDR3 has 14 residues. Trimming took off 4 bases at V and 5 bases at J, with 14 bases between the two ends. The germline V gene encodes CDR1 MDHEN and CDR2 SYDVKM. The CDR3 DNA sequence: TGTGCCAGCAGTTCCCCTGTCGATGGGACTGAAGCTTTCTTT. This translates into CASSSPVDGTEAFF. The complete variable domain, with remaining parts taken from reference TRBV28 and TRBJ1-1, reads DVKVTQSSRYLVKRTGEKVFLECVQDMDHENMFWYRQDPGLGLRLIYFSYDVKMKEKGDIPEGYSVSREKKERFSLILESASTNQTSMYLCASSSPVDGTEAFFGQGTRLTVV.

A note on this clone: Since a much larger clone is just one base distant, this may be a read error. The chain employs TRBV7-9 and TRBJ1-2; D is unclear. Germline CDR1 reads SEHNR; CDR2 reads FQNEAQ (reference sequence). The CDR3 sequence is 13 residues long. Deletions cut 5 bases from V and 0 bases from J, with 7 bases between. CDR3: CASSQDPNYGYTF. The CDR3 nucleotides are TGTGCCAGCAGCCAAGACCCTAACTATGGCTACACCTTC.

The V gene is TRBV30, the J gene TRBJ2-1, with a possible D match to TRBD2 (5 bases). Trimming cost V 4 bases and J 0 bases, with 13 bases left between them. Germline V gene data show CDR1 as GTSNPN and CDR2 as SVGIG (reference sequence). This CDR3 is built from 15 residues. This chain's CDR3 is CAWKRRVGSYNEQFF. The CDR3 DNA is TGTGCCTGGAAGCGGCGGGTAGGCTCCTACAATGAGCAGTTCTTC.

The chain employs TRBV7-2 and TRBJ1-5; the match to TRBD1 covers 8 bases. Losses at the gene ends were 0 bases for V and 6 bases for J; bases not matched to a gene: 4. The CDR3 consists of 15 residues. Germline assignment: CDR1 SGHTA and CDR2 FQGNSA. This chain's CDR3 is CASSLAVQGGQPQHF. The CDR3 region has the DNA TGTGCCAGCAGCTTAGCGGTACAGGGGGGTCAGCCCCAGCATTTT.

This clone was recorded a few times. This chain links TRBV6-4 with TRBJ2-1; a weak D match, TRBD1 (6 bases). CDR1 and CDR2 from the germline V gene are MRHNA and SNTAGT. CDR3 length: 14 residues. V shed 3 bases and J shed 7 bases, with 13 bases lying between them. CDR3 amino acids: CASSEQGGQNEQFF. The CDR3 nucleotides are TGTGCCAGCAGTGAACAGGGCGGGCAAAATGAGCAGTTCTTC.

The genes are TRBV7-9 and TRBJ2-5; D remains unclear. V lost 3 bases, J lost 4 bases, and 6 bases lay in between. CDR3 size: 12 residues. CDR1 and CDR2 from the germline V gene are SEHNR and FQNEAQ (reference sequence). The CDR3 coding sequence is TGTGCCAGCAGCTTTGCGAGAGAGACCCAGTACTTC. This encodes CASSFARETQYF.

This clone was found once. As DNA, the CDR3 is TGTGCCAGCAGTCGACAGGGACTAGGAGAGACCCAGTACTTC. The encoded protein is CASSRQGLGETQYF. This rearrangement joins TRBV9 to TRBJ2-5; perhaps TRBD2 as D (8 bases). Trimming left V 5 bases short and J 4 bases short, with 15 bases between. This CDR3 has 14 residues. Germline V CDR1 and CDR2: SGDLS, YYNGEE.